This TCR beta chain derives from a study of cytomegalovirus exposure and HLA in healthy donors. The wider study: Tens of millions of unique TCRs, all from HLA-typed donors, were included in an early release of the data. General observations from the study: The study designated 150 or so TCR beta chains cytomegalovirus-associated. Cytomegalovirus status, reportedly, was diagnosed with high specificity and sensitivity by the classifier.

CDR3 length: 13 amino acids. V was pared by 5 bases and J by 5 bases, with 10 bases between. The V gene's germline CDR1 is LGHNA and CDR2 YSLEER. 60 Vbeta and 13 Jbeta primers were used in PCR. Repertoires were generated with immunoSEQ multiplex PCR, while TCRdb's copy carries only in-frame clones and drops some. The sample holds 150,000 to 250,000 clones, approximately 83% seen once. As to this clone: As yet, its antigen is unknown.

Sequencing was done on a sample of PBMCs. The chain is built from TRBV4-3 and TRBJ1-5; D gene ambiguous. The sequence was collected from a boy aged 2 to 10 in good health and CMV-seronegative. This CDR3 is CASSINGDQPQHF. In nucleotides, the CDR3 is TGCGCCAGCAGCATCAACGGGGATCAGCCCCAGCATTTT.